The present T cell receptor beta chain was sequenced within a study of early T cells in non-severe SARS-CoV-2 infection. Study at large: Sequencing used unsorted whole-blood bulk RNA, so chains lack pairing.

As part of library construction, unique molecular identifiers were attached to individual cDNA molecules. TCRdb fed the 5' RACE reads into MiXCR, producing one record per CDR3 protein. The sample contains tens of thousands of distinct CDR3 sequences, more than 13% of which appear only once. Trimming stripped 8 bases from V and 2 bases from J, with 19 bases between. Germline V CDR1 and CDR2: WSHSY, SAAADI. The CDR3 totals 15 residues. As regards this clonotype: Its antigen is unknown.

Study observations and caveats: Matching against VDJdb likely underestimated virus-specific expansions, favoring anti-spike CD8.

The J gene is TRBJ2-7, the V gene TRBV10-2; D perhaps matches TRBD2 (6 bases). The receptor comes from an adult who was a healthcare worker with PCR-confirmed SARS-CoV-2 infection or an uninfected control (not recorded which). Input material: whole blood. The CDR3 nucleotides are TGCGCCAGCTACGAACCGGGAGTAAGCCCCTACGAGCAGTACTTC. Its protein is CASYEPGVSPYEQYF.